These 22 T cell receptor beta chains share one sample of origin, sequenced in a study of blood T cell repertoires in COVID-19. Some clones are missing from TCRdb's copy, which holds only in-frame ones; the method was immunoSEQ multiplex PCR. The sample lists a few hundred thousand clones; roughly four fifths were seen once. The sample consisted of PBMCs or T cells enriched from blood (not recorded which). All receptors come from a woman between 50 and 59 years old who had recovered from COVID-19.

The chain couples TRBV7-2 to TRBJ2-6; TRBD1 might be the D (6 bases). Per the germline V gene, CDR1 is SGHTA and CDR2 is FQGNSA. This CDR3 has 18 residues. Trimming cost V 5 bases and J 0 bases, with 17 bases left between them. CDR3 DNA: TGTGCCAGCAGCCTTCCCGCGACAGGTCACTCTGGGGCCAACGTCCTGACTTTC. It yields the protein CASSLPATGHSGANVLTF. The complete variable domain, with remaining parts taken from reference TRBV7-2 and TRBJ2-6, reads GAGVSQSPSNKVTEKGKDVELRCDPISGHTALYWYRQSLGQGLEFLIYFQGNSAPDKSGLPSDRFSAERTGGSVSTLTIQRTQQEDSAVYLCASSLPATGHSGANVLTFGAGSRLTVL.

The chain couples TRBV30 to TRBJ1-2, with unresolved D. This CDR3 region has 13 residues. Trimming removed 8 bases from V and 0 bases from J, with 13 bases in between. CDR1 and CDR2 from the germline V gene are GTSNPN and SVGIG (reference sequence). CDR3 coding DNA: TGTGCCCGGACGAGGGTTTCTAACTATGGCTACACCTTC. Protein sequence: CARTRVSNYGYTF.

The chain carries TRBV27 and TRBJ1-1, with 7 bases matching TRBD1. V dropped 5 bases and J dropped 6; count of bases not matched to a gene: 9. The CDR3 runs 14 residues. From germline, CDR1 is MNHEY and CDR2 SMNVEV (reference sequence). The CDR3 nucleotides read TGTGCCAGCAGTACGCTCGGGACAGTTGCTGAAGCTTTCTTT. Translated: CASSTLGTVAEAFF.

The rearrangement uses TRBV13 and TRBJ2-2, with no clear D. CDR1 PRHDT and CDR2 FYEKMQ come from the germline V gene (reference sequence). This CDR3 is 13 amino acids long. Between the trimmed V and J ends, which lost 1 base and 6 bases, there was a span of 6 bases. CDR3 in DNA: TGTGCCAGCAGCTTAGCTTCTGCCGGGGAGCTGTTTTTT. Its translation is CASSLASAGELFF.

This sequence joins TRBV3-1 (or the pseudogene TRBV3-2) and TRBJ2-5; possibly TRBD2 for D (7 bases). Germline V CDR1 and CDR2: LGHDT, YNNKEL (reference sequence). Trimming pared 6 bases from V and 5 bases from J, leaving 19 bases between. The CDR3 loop spans 15 amino acids. The CDR3 region has the DNA TGTGCCAGCAGGTTATTGGGGGGGGCCTCCGAGACCCAGTACTTC. Translating gives CASRLLGGASETQYF.

This clone was recorded only once. V and J are TRBV7-2 and TRBJ1-6; TRBD1 aligns across 7 bases. This CDR3 region has 16 residues. V lost 4 bases, J lost 11 bases, and 14 bases stayed unmatched. Germline loops: CDR1 SGHTA, CDR2 FQGNSA. The CDR3 loop is CASSSNRGSGWTPLHF. CDR3 DNA sequence: TGTGCCAGCAGCTCTAACAGGGGTTCTGGGTGGACACCCCTCCACTTT.

This chain links TRBV30 with TRBJ1-3, with 9 bases fitting TRBD1. The CDR3 is made up of 13 amino acids. Germline trimming cut 5 bases from V and 2 bases from J; bases unmatched to any gene: 1. Germline CDR1 reads GTSNPN; CDR2 reads SVGIG (reference sequence). This chain's CDR3 is CAWGTGTGNTIYF. CDR3 bases: TGTGCCTGGGGGACAGGGACTGGAAACACCATATATTTT.

The chain combines TRBV19 with TRBJ1-1, with D unclear. Looked up from germline, CDR1 is LNHDA and CDR2 is SQIVND (reference sequence). The CDR3 consists of 14 residues. V gave up 4 bases and J gave up 8 bases, with 17 bases separating them. The CDR3 region is CASSNDRGSSEAFF. As DNA, the CDR3 is TGTGCCAGTAGTAACGACCGGGGTAGCTCGGAAGCTTTCTTT.

This clone was counted between two and nine times. The chain has TRBV2 and TRBJ2-2; maybe TRBD1 (5 bases). CDR1 and CDR2 (germline): SNHLY, FYNNEI. V was clipped by 10 bases and J by 4 bases, with 10 bases between them. The CDR3 consists of 12 residues. This CDR3 is CATRTTTGELFF. DNA of the CDR3: TGTGCCACACGGACAACCACCGGGGAGCTGTTTTTT.

The rearrangement joins TRBV5-1 to TRBJ2-7; 8 positions match TRBD1. CDR1 is SGHRS, CDR2 YFSETQ, per germline. This CDR3 is built from 15 residues. V dropped 0 bases and J dropped 5; count of bases not matched to a gene: 7. This CDR3 is CASSLDQGARDEQYF. The CDR3 nucleotides are TGCGCCAGCAGCTTGGACCAGGGGGCTAGGGACGAGCAGTACTTC.

V is TRBV3-1 (or the pseudogene TRBV3-2) and J is TRBJ2-7, with D possibly matching TRBD2 (6 bases). The germline CDR1 and CDR2 sequences are LGHDT and YNNKEL (reference sequence). The V end was cut by 6 bases, the J end by 9 bases, with 24 bases between. The CDR3 has 15 residues. CDR3 coding DNA: TGTGCCAGCAGTCCCGGGACTGCCACAACTCGTGGGCAGTACTTC. This encodes CASSPGTATTRGQYF.

The chain uses TRBV19 and TRBJ1-1, with D uncertain. Germline assignment: CDR1 LNHDA and CDR2 SQIVND (reference sequence). There are 12 residues in the CDR3. V gave up 7 bases and J gave up 1 base, with 7 bases separating them. The CDR3 loop reads CASKEGNTEAFF. Written as DNA, the CDR3 is TGTGCCAGTAAGGAGGGGAACACTGAAGCTTTCTTT.

V and J are TRBV5-6 and TRBJ2-3; no reliable D call. The CDR3 loop spans 14 amino acids. Trimming stripped 0 bases from V and 2 bases from J, with 7 bases between. Germline assignment: CDR1 SGHDT and CDR2 YYEEEE. DNA of the CDR3: TGTGCCAGCAGCTTGGGTGTTTACACAGATACGCAGTATTTT. Protein sequence: CASSLGVYTDTQYF. The full variable domain, rest sourced from reference TRBV5-6 and TRBJ2-3, is DAGVTQSPTHLIKTRGQQVTLRCSPKSGHDTVSWYQQALGQGPQFIFQYYEEEERQRGNFPDRFSGHQFPNYSSELNVNALLLGDSALYLCASSLGVYTDTQYFGPGTRLTVL.

This sequence joins TRBV7-2 and TRBJ2-5, with D possibly being TRBD1 (5 bases). V was trimmed by 2 bases and J by 4 bases, leaving 14 bases between them. The CDR3 contains 15 residues. CDR1 is SGHTA, CDR2 FQGNSA, per germline. CDR3 coding DNA: TGTGCCAGCAGCTTAACTCGACAGTTTCGAGAGACCCAGTACTTC. Translation gives CASSLTRQFRETQYF.

J is TRBJ1-2 and V is TRBV5-8; D is perhaps TRBD1 (6 bases). There are 16 residues in the CDR3. Trimming removed 4 bases from V and 4 bases from J, with 20 bases in between. Germline CDR1 SGHTS, CDR2 YDEGEE. The CDR3 DNA reads as TGTGCCAGCAGCAACTGGTTCGGGACAAAGATCTATGGCTACACCTTC. Translating it yields CASSNWFGTKIYGYTF. Complete variable domain (other parts from reference TRBV5-8 and TRBJ1-2): EAGVTQSPTHLIKTRGQQATLRCSPISGHTSVYWYQQALGLGLQFLLWYDEGEERNRGNFPPRFSGRQFPNYSSELNVNALELEDSALYLCASSNWFGTKIYGYTFGSGTRLTVV.

The chain combines TRBV5-1 with TRBJ2-3; 7 bases match TRBD2. Germline assignment: CDR1 SGHRS and CDR2 YFSETQ. After removal of 0 bases from V and 0 bases from J, the junction contained 1 base not matched to a gene. CDR3 length: 15 amino acids. CDR3 sequence reads: CASSLVGGSTDTQYF. The CDR3 nucleotides read TGCGCCAGCAGCTTGGTGGGGGGGAGCACAGATACGCAGTATTTT.

The CDR3 DNA follows: TGCGCCAGCAGCCGCACCTCCCTCGGGAGTGGCTACAATGAGCAGTTCTTC. Translation gives CASSRTSLGSGYNEQFF. This rearrangement joins TRBV4-1 to TRBJ2-1; D may be TRBD2 (6 bases). The CDR3 totals 17 residues. Looked up from germline, CDR1 is MGHRA and CDR2 is YSYEKL. V lost 4 bases, J lost 3 bases, and 19 bases lay in between.

This sequence joins TRBV19 and TRBJ2-2, with D perhaps TRBD1 (6 bases). This CDR3 region has 14 residues. V was cut by 7 bases and J by 0 bases, with 9 bases left in between. The germline gives CDR1 LNHDA, CDR2 SQIVND (reference sequence). The CDR3 sequence is CASNRASNTGELFF. The CDR3 DNA reads as TGTGCCAGTAACAGGGCATCGAACACCGGGGAGCTGTTTTTT.

CDR3 loop: CASSQDLMAGDSTDTQYF. Here the CDR3 DNA reads TGCGCCAGCAGCCAAGATCTGATGGCGGGGGATAGCACAGATACGCAGTATTTT. The V and J genes are TRBV4-3 and TRBJ2-3; 7 nucleotides match TRBD2. J lost 0 bases, V lost 0 bases, and 9 bases had no gene match. Germline V gene data show CDR1 as LGHNA and CDR2 as YSLEER. This CDR3 region has 18 residues.

The chain recombines TRBV6-5 with TRBJ1-1; perhaps TRBD1 as D (5 bases). V was clipped by 8 bases and J by 1 base, with 8 bases between them. This CDR3 has 12 residues. In germline, CDR1 is MNHEY, CDR2 SVGAGI. The CDR3 region has the DNA TGTGCCAGCGGGGCGCCGAACACTGAAGCTTTCTTT. It is translated as CASGAPNTEAFF.

V and J are TRBV7-8 and TRBJ2-6; the D gene is possibly TRBD2 (6 bases). V dropped 5 bases and J dropped 1 base, with 9 bases sitting between them. In germline, CDR1 is SGHVS, CDR2 FQNEAQ. This CDR3 is built from 15 residues. This CDR3 is CASSHLASGANVLTF. The DNA of the CDR3 is TGTGCCAGCAGCCACCTAGCGTCTGGGGCCAACGTCCTGACTTTC.

This clone was recorded only once. The chain employs TRBV4-2 and TRBJ1-1, with a weak D call TRBD1 (5 bases). CDR3 length: 15 residues. The ends were cut back, 1 base at V and 6 bases at J, with 15 bases in the middle. CDR1 is LGHNA, CDR2 YNFKEQ, per germline. The CDR3 sequence is CASSQGTRGGAEAFF. CDR3 DNA: TGTGCCAGCAGCCAAGGGACCCGGGGAGGGGCTGAAGCTTTCTTT.